The source of this T cell receptor beta chain is a study of read filtering for tumor transcriptome and immune sequencing. Study details: By R-ISS, stages I, II and III held approximately 8, 16 and 7 patients. Regarding the study as a whole: IR-seq and RNA-seq agreed better without single-read clonotypes. Single-read clonotypes: about 81.9% of IR-seq clonotypes (around 3.5% of reads), roughly 73% of RNA-seq clonotypes (44.6% of reads). Sorted CD138-negative bone marrow cells were not purified T cells.

With respect to this clonotype: Antigen specificity is unknown. Given a far larger clone just one base away, this is likely a sequencing read error.

The library was built from 400 ng RNA with molecular barcoded adaptors for alpha/delta and beta/gamma chains. MiXCR, run by TCRdb on the reads, gives a single entry per CDR3 protein. The data show roughly 49,000 distinct CDR3 sequences, roughly 20% seen once. CDR1 is SGHRS and CDR2 is YFSETQ in the germline V gene. The CDR3 length is 15 residues. The sequence was obtained from a donor over 35 with multiple myeloma. The sequenced sample consisted of a population of CD138-negative cells sorted from bone marrow. The chain uses TRBV5-1 and TRBJ1-6, with 8 nucleotides matching TRBD1. Matching the DNA end better, TRBJ1-1 makes the J call doubtful. CDR3 sequence reads: CASSSGQESWTEAFF. CDR3 in DNA: TGCGCCAGCAGCTCGGGACAGGAGTCGTGGACTGAAGCTTTCTTT.